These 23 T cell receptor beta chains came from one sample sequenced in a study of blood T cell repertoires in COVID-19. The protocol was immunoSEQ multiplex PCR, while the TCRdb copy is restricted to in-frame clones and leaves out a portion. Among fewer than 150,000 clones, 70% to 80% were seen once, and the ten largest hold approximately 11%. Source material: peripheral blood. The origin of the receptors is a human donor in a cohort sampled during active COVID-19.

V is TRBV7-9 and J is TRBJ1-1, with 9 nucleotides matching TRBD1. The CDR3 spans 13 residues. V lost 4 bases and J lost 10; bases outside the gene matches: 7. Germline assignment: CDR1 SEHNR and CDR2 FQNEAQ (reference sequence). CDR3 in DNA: TGTGCCAGCAGCTGGGGGGACAGGGTAAGAGCTTTCTTT. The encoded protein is CASSWGDRVRAFF.

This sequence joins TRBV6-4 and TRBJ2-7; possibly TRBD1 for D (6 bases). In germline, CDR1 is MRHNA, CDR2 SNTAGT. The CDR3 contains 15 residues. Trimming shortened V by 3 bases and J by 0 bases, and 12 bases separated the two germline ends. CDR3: CASSEGQGSSYEQYF. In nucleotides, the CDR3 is TGTGCCAGCAGTGAAGGGCAGGGGAGCTCCTACGAGCAGTACTTC.

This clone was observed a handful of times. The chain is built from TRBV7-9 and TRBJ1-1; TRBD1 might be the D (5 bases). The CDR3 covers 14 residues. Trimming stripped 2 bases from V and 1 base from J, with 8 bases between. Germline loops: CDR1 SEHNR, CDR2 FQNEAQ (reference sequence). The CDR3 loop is CASSLSGGNTEAFF. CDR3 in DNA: TGTGCCAGCAGCTTATCCGGGGGGAACACTGAAGCTTTCTTT. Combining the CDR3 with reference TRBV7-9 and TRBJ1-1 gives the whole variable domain DTGVSQNPRHKITKRGQNVTFRCDPISEHNRLYWYRQTLGQGPEFLTYFQNEAQLEKSRLLSDRFSAERPKGSFSTLEIQRTEQGDSAMYLCASSLSGGNTEAFFGQGTRLTVV.

The CDR3 spells CASRRQTNQPQHF. CDR3 coding DNA: TGTGCCAGCAGGCGACAAACGAATCAGCCCCAGCATTTT. V and J are TRBV2 and TRBJ1-5; no reliable D call. Germline V CDR1 and CDR2: SNHLY, FYNNEI. The CDR3 sequence is 13 residues long. V was trimmed by 6 bases and J by 4 bases, leaving 10 bases between them.

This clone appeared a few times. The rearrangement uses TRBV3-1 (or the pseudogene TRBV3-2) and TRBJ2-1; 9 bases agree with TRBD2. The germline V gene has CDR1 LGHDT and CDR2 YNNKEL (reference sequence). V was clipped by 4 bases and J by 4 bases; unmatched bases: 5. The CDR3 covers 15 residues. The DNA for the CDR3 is TGTGCCAGCAGCCTTCCGGGACTAGCATACAATGAGCAGTTCTTC. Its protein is CASSLPGLAYNEQFF.

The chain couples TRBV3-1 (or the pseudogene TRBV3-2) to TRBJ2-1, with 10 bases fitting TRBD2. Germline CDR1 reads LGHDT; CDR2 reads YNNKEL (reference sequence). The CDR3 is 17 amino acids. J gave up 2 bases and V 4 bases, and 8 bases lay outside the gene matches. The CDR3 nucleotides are TGTGCCAGCAGCCCAATCTTAAGCGGGGGGGCCTACAATGAGCAGTTCTTC. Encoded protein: CASSPILSGGAYNEQFF.

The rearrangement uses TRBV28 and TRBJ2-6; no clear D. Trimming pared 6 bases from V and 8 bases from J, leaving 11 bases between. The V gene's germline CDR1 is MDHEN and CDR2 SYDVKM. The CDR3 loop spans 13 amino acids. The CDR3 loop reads CASSPPPPNVLTF. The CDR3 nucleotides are TGTGCCAGCAGCCCTCCCCCCCCCAACGTCCTGACTTTC.

The CDR3 loop is CASSLRTGEAYEQYF. The CDR3 DNA follows: TGTGCCAGTAGTCTCAGGACAGGGGAAGCCTACGAGCAGTACTTC. The chain combines TRBV19 with TRBJ2-7; the match to TRBD1 covers 9 bases. The CDR3 sequence is 15 residues long. Germline-derived CDR1 and CDR2 are LNHDA and SQIVND (reference sequence). Trimming cost V 5 bases and J 2 bases; bases outside gene matches: 7.

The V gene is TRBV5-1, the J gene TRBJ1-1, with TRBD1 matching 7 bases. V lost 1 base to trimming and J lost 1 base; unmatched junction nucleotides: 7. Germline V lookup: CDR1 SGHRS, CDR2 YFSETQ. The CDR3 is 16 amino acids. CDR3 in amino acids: CASSLLGGQGNTEAFF. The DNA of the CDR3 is TGCGCCAGCAGCTTGTTAGGGGGCCAAGGGAACACTGAAGCTTTCTTT.

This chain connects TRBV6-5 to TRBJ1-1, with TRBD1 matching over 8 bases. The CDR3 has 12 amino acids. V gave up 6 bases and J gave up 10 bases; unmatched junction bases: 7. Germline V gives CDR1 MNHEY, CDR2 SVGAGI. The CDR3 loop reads CASRLRQGRAFF. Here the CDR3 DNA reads TGTGCCAGCAGACTCCGACAGGGGAGAGCTTTCTTT.

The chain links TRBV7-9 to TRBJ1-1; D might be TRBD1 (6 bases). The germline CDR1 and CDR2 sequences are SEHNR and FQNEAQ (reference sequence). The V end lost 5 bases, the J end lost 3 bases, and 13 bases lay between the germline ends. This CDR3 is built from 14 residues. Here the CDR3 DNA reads TGTGCCAGCAGCCCTATAGGACAGTACACTGAAGCTTTCTTT. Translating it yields CASSPIGQYTEAFF. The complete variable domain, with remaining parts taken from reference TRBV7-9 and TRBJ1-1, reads DTGVSQNPRHKITKRGQNVTFRCDPISEHNRLYWYRQTLGQGPEFLTYFQNEAQLEKSRLLSDRFSAERPKGSFSTLEIQRTEQGDSAMYLCASSPIGQYTEAFFGQGTRLTVV.

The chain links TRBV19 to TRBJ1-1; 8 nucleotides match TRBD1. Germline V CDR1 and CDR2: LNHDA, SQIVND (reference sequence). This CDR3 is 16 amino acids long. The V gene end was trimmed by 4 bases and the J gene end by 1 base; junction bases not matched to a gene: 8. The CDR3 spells CASSTDREYTNTEAFF. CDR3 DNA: TGTGCCAGTAGTACGGACAGGGAATATACGAACACTGAAGCTTTCTTT.

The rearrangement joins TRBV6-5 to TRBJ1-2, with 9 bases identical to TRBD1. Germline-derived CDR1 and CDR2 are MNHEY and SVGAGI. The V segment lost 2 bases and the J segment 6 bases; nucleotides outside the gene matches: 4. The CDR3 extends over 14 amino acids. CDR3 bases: TGTGCCAGCAGTTACGAGACAGGGGGAAATGGCTACACCTTC. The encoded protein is CASSYETGGNGYTF.

The CDR3 region is CASSPMATLDEQYF. Written as DNA, the CDR3 is TGTGCCAGCTCACCAATGGCGACATTAGACGAGCAGTACTTC. The V gene is TRBV18, the J gene TRBJ2-7; no clear D gene. CDR1 KGHSH and CDR2 LQKENI come from the germline V gene. The CDR3 runs 14 residues. V was cut by 2 bases and J by 5 bases, with 13 bases left in between. The full variable domain, rest sourced from reference TRBV18 and TRBJ2-7, is NAGVMQNPRHLVRRRGQEARLRCSPMKGHSHVYWYRQLPEEGLKFMVYLQKENIIDESGMPKERFSAEFPKEGPSILRIQQVVRGDSAAYFCASSPMATLDEQYFGPGTRLTVT.

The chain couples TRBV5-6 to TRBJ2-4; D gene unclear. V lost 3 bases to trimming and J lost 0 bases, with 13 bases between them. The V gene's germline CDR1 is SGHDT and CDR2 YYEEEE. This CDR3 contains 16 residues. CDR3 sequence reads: CASSSTFNLAKNIQYF. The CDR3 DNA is TGTGCCAGCAGCTCCACTTTCAATTTAGCCAAAAACATTCAGTACTTC.

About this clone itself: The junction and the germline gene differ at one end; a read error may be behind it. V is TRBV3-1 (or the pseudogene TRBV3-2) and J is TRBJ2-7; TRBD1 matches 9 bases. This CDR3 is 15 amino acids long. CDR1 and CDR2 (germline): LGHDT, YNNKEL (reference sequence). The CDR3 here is CASTQQGAATYEQYF. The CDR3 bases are TGTGCCAGCACCCAACAGGGGGCTGCCACCTACGAGCAGTACTTC.

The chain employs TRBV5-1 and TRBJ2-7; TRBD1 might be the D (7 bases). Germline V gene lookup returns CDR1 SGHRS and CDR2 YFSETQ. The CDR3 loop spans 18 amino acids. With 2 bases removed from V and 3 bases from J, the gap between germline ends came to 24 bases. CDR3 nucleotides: TGCGCCAGCAGCTTAGGGCGAGCAGTGGCAGGGGGGATCTACGAGCAGTACTTC. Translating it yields CASSLGRAVAGGIYEQYF. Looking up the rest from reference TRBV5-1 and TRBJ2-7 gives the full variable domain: KAGVTQTPRYLIKTRGQQVTLSCSPISGHRSVSWYQQTPGQGLQFLFEYFSETQRNKGNFPGRFSGRQFSNSRSEMNVSTLELGDSALYLCASSLGRAVAGGIYEQYFGPGTRLTVT.

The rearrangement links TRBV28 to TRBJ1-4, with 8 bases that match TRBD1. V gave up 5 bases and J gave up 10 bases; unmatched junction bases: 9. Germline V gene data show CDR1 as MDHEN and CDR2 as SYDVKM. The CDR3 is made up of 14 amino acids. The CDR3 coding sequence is TGTGCCAGCAGTCACACCAGGGGGCTGCGAAAACTGTTTTTT. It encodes CASSHTRGLRKLFF.

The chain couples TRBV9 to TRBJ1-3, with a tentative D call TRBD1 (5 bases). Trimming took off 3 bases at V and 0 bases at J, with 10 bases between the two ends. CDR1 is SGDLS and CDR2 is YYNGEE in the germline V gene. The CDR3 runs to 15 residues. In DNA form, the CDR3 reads TGTGCCAGCAGCGACAGACAGCACTCTGGAAACACCATATATTTT. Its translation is CASSDRQHSGNTIYF.

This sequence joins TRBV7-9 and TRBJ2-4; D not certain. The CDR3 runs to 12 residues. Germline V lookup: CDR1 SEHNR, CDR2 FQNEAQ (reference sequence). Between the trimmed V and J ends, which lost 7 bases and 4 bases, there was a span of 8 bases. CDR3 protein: CASTFTKNIQYF. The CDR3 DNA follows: TGTGCCAGCACCTTCACAAAAAACATTCAGTACTTC.

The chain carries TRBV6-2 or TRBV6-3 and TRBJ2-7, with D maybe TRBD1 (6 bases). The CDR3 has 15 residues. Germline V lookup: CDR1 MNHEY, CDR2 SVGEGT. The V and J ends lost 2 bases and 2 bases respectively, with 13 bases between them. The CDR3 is CASSYPGTLAYEQYF. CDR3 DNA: TGTGCCAGCAGTTACCCAGGGACATTAGCCTACGAGCAGTACTTC.

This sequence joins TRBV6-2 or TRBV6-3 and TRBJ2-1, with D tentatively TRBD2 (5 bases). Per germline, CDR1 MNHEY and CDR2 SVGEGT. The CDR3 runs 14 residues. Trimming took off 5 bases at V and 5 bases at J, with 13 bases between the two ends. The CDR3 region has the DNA TGTGCCAGCAGTCATTACACTAGAAACAATGAGCAGTTCTTC. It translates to CASSHYTRNNEQFF.

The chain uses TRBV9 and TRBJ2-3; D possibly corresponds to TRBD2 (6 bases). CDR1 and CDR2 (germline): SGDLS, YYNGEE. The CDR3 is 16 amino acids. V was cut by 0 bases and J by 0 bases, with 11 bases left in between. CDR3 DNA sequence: TGTGCCAGCAGCGTAGGGGCCGGGGGAAGCACAGATACGCAGTATTTT. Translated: CASSVGAGGSTDTQYF.